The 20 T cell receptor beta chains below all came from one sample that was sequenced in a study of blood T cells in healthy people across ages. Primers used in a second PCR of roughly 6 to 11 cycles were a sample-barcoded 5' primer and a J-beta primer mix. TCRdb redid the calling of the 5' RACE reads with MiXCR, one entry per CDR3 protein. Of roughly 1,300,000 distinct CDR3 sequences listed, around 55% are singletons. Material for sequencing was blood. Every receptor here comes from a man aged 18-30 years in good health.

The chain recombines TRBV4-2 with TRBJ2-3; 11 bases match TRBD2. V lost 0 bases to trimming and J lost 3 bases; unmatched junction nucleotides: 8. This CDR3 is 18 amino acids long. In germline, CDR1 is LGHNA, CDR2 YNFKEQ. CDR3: CASSQDGVAGGKTDTQYF. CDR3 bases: TGTGCCAGCAGCCAAGATGGAGTAGCGGGAGGGAAAACAGATACGCAGTATTTT.

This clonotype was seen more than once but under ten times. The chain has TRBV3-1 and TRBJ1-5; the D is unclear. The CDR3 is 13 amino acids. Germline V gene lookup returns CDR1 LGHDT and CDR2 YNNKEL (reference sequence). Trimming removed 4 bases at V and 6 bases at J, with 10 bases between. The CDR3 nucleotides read TGTGCCAGCAGCCTTCAACGAGGTCAGCCCCAGCATTTT. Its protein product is CASSLQRGQPQHF. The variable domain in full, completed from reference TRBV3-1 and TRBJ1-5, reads DTAVSQTPKYLVTQMGNDKSIKCEQNLGHDTMYWYKQDSKKFLKIMFSYNNKELIINETVPNRFSPKSPDKAHLNLHINSLELGDSAVYFCASSLQRGQPQHFGDGTRLSIL.

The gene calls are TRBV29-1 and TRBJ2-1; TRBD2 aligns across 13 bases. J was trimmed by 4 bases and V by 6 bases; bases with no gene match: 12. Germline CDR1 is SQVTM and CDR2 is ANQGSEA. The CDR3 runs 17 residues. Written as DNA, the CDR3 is TGCAGCGTAGCTGGGACTAGCGGGGCGAAGGATTACAATGAGCAGTTCTTC. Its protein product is CSVAGTSGAKDYNEQFF.

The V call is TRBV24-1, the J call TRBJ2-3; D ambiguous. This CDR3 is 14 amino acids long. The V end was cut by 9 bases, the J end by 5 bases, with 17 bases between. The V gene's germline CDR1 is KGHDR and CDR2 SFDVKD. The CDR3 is CATSWHRSIDTQYF. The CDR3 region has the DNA TGTGCCACCTCGTGGCACCGATCAATAGATACGCAGTATTTT.

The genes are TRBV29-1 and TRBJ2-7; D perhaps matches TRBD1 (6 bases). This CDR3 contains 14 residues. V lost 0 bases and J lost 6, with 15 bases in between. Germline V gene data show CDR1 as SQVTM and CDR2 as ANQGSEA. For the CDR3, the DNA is TGCAGCGTTGAAGAACGGCAGGGGCTTCGCGAGCAGTACTTC. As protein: CSVEERQGLREQYF.

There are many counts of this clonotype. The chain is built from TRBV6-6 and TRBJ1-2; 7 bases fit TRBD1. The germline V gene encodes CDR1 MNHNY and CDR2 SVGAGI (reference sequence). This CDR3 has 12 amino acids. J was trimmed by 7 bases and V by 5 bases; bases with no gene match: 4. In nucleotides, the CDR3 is TGTGCCAGCAGTACGTACAGGGGTGGCTACACCTTC. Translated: CASSTYRGGYTF.

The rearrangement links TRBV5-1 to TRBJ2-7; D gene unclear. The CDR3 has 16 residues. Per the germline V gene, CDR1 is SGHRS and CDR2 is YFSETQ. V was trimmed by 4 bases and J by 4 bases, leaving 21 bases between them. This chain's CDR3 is CASSRGEAGERYEQYF. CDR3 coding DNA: TGCGCCAGCAGCCGTGGGGAAGCAGGAGAGCGATACGAGCAGTACTTC.

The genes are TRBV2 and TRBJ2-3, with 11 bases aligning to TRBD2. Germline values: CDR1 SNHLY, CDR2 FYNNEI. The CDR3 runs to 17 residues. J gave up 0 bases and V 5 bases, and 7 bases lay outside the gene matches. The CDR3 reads CASSSRGLAVSTDTQYF. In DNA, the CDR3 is TGTGCCAGCAGTTCTCGGGGACTAGCGGTGAGCACAGATACGCAGTATTTT. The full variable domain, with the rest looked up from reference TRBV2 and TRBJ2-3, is EPEVTQTPSHQVTQMGQEVILRCVPISNHLYFYWYRQILGQKVEFLVSFYNNEISEKSEIFDDQFSVERPDGSNFTLKIRSTKLEDSAMYFCASSSRGLAVSTDTQYFGPGTRLTVL.

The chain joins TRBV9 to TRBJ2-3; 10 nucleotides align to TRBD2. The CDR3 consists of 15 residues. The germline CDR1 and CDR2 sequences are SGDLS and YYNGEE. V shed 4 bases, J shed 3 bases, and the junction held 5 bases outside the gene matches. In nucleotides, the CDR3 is TGTGCCAGCAGCTATACTAGCGGGGTGACAGATACGCAGTATTTT. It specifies CASSYTSGVTDTQYF.

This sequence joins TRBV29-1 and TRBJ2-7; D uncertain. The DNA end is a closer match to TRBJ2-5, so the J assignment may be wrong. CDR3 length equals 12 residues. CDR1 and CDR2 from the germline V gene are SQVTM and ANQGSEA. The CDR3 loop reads CSVGYMGETQYF. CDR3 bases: TGCAGCGTGGGATACATGGGGGAGACCCAGTACTTC.

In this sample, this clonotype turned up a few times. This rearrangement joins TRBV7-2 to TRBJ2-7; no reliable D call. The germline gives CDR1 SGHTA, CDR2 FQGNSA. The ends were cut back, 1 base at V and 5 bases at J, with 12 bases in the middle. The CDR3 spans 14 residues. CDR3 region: CASSLGSGPDEQYF. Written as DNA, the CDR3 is TGTGCCAGCAGCTTAGGGTCAGGTCCTGACGAGCAGTACTTC.

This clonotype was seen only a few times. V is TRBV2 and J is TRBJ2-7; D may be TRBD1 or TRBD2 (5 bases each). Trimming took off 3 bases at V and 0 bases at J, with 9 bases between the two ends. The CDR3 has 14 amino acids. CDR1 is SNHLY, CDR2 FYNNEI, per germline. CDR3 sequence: CASSDPGASYEQYF. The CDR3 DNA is TGTGCCAGCAGTGATCCCGGGGCCTCCTACGAGCAGTACTTC.

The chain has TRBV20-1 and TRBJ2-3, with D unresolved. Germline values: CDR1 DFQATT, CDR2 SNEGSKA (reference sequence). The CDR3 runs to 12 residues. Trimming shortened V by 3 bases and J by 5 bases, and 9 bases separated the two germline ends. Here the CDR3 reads CSAREPGDTQYF. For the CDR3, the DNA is TGCAGTGCTAGGGAGCCGGGAGATACGCAGTATTTT.

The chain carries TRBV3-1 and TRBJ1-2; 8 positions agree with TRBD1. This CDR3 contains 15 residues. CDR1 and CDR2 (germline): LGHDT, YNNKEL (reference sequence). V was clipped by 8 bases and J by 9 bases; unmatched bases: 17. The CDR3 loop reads CASPTAGQVYGCYTF. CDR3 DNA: TGTGCCAGCCCGACCGCGGGACAGGTTTACGGATGCTACACCTTC.

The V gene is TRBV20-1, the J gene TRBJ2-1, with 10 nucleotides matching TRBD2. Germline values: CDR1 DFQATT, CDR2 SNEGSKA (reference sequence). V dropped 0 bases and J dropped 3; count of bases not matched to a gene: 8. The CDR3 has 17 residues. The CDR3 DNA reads TGCAGTGCTAGAGATCCCAGCGGGAGGGCCGACTACAATGAGCAGTTCTTC. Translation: CSARDPSGRADYNEQFF.

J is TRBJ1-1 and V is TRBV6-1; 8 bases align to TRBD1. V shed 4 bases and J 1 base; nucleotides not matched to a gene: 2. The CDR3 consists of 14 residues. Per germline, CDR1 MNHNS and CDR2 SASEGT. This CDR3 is CASSVTGENTEAFF. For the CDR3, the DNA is TGTGCCAGCAGTGTGACAGGGGAGAACACTGAAGCTTTCTTT.

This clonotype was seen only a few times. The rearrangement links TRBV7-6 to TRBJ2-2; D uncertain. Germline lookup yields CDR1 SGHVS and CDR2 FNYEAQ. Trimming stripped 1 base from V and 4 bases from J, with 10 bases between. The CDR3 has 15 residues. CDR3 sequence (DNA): TGTGCCAGCAGCTTAGACTTGCGAACCACCGGGGAGCTGTTTTTT. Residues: CASSLDLRTTGELFF. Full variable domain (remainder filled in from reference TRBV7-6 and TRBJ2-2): GAGVSQSPRYKVTKRGQDVALRCDPISGHVSLYWYRQALGQGPEFLTYFNYEAQQDKSGLPNDRFSAERPEGSISTLTIQRTEQRDSAMYRCASSLDLRTTGELFFGEGSRLTVL.

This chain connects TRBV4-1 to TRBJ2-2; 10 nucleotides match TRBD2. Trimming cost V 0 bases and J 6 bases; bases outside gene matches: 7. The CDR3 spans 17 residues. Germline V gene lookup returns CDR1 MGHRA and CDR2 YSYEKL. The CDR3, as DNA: TGCGCCAGCAGCCAAGATGATCTAGCGGGAGTCCCCGGGGAGCTGTTTTTT. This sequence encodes CASSQDDLAGVPGELFF.

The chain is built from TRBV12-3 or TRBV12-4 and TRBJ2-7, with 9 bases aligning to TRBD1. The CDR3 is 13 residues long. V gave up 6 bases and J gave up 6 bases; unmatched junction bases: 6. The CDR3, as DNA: TGTGCCAGCAGGCCCGGGACAGGGTCCGAGCAGTACTTC. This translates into CASRPGTGSEQYF.

The CDR3 loop is CASSATSGVTPDTQYF. The CDR3 nucleotides read TGTGCCAGCAGCGCGACTAGCGGGGTCACCCCAGATACGCAGTATTTT. The chain is built from TRBV9 and TRBJ2-3, with TRBD2 matching over 11 bases. The CDR3 sequence is 16 residues long. Germline V gene sequence: CDR1 SGDLS, CDR2 YYNGEE. The J segment lost 4 bases and the V segment lost 3 bases, leaving 7 bases of the junction unmatched. Based on the CDR3 plus reference TRBV9 and TRBJ2-3, the full variable domain is DSGVTQTPKHLITATGQRVTLRCSPRSGDLSVYWYQQSLDQGLQFLIQYYNGEERAKGNILERFSAQQFPDLHSELNLSSLELGDSALYFCASSATSGVTPDTQYFGPGTRLTVL.